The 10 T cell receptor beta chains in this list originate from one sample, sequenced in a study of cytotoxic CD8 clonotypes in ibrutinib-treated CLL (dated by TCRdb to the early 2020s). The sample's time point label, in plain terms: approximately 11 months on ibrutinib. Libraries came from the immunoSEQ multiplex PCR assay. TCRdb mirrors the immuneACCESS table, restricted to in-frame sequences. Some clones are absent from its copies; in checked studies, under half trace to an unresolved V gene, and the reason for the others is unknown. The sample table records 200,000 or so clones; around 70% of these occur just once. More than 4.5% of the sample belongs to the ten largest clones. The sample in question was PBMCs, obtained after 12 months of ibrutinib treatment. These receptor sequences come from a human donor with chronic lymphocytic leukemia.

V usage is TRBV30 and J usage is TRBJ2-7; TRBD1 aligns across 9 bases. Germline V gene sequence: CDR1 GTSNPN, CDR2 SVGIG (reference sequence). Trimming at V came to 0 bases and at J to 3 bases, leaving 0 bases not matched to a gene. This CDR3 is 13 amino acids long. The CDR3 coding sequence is TGTGCCTGGAGTGTGGGACAGGGCTACGAGCAGTACTTC. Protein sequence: CAWSVGQGYEQYF.

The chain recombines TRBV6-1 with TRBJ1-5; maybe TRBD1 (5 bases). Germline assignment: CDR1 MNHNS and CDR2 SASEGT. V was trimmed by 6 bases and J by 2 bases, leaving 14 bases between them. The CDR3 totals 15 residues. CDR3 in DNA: TGTGCCAGCAGCTCCGGGGCGCAAGGCAATCAGCCCCAGCATTTT. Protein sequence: CASSSGAQGNQPQHF.

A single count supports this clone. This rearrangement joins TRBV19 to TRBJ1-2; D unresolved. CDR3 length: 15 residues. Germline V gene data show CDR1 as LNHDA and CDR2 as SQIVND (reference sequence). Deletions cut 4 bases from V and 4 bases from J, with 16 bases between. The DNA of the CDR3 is TGTGCCAGTAGTAGGATTACAGCCCCTCCCTATGGCTACACCTTC. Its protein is CASSRITAPPYGYTF. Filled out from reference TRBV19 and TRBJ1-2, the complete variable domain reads DGGITQSPKYLFRKEGQNVTLSCEQNLNHDAMYWYRQDPGQGLRLIYYSQIVNDFQKGDIAEGYSVSREKKESFPLTVTSAQKNPTAFYLCASSRITAPPYGYTFGSGTRLTVV.

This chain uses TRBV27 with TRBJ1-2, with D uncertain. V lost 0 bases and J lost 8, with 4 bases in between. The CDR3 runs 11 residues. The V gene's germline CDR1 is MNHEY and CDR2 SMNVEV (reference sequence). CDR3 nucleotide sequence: TGTGCCAGCAGTTTATCGAACGGCTACACCTTC. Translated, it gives CASSLSNGYTF.

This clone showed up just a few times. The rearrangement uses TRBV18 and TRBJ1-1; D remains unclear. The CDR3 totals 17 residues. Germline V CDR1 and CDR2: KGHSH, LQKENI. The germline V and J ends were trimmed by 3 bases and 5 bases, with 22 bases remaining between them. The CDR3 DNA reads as TGTGCCAGCTCACCGGTCTTGTCTGGTAGGGTATGGACTGAAGCTTTCTTT. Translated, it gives CASSPVLSGRVWTEAFF. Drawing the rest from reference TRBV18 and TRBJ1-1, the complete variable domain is NAGVMQNPRHLVRRRGQEARLRCSPMKGHSHVYWYRQLPEEGLKFMVYLQKENIIDESGMPKERFSAEFPKEGPSILRIQQVVRGDSAAYFCASSPVLSGRVWTEAFFGQGTRLTVV.

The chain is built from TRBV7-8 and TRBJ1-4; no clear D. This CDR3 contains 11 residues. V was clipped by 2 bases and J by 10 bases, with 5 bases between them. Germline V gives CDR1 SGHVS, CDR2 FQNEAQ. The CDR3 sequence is CASSLLGKLFF. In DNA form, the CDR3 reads TGTGCCAGCAGCTTATTGGGAAAACTGTTTTTT. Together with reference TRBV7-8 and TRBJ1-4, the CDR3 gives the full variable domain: GAGVSQSPRYKVAKRGQDVALRCDPISGHVSLFWYQQALGQGPEFLTYFQNEAQLDKSGLPSDRFFAERPEGSVSTLKIQRTQQEDSAVYLCASSLLGKLFFGSGTQLSVL.

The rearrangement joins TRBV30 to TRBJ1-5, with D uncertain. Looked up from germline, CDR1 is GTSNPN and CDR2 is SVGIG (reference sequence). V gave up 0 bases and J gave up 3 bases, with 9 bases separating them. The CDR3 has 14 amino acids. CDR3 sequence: CAWSVGSFNQPQHF. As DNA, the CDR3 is TGTGCCTGGAGTGTAGGTTCCTTCAATCAGCCCCAGCATTTT.

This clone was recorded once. The CDR3 sequence: CSYSGSRYEQYF. The DNA of the CDR3 is TGCAGCTATAGCGGGAGCAGGTACGAGCAGTACTTC. V is TRBV29-1 and J is TRBJ2-7; 9 nucleotides line up with TRBD2. J gave up 4 bases and V 8 bases, and 6 bases lay outside the gene matches. Looked up from germline, CDR1 is SQVTM and CDR2 is ANQGSEA. This CDR3 is 12 amino acids long.

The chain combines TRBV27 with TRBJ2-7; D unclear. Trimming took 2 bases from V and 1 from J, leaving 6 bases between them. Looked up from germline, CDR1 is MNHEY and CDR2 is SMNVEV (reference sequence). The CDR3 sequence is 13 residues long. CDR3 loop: CASSLVGSYEQYF. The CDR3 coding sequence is TGTGCCAGCAGTTTAGTAGGGTCCTACGAGCAGTACTTC.

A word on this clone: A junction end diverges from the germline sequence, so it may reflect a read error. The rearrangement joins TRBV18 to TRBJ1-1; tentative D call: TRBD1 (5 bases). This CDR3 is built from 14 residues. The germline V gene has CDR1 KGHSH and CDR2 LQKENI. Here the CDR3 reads CASSHSGGTPDAFF. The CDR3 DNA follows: TGTGCCAGCTCACACTCCGGCGGGACCCCTGATGCTTTCTTT.